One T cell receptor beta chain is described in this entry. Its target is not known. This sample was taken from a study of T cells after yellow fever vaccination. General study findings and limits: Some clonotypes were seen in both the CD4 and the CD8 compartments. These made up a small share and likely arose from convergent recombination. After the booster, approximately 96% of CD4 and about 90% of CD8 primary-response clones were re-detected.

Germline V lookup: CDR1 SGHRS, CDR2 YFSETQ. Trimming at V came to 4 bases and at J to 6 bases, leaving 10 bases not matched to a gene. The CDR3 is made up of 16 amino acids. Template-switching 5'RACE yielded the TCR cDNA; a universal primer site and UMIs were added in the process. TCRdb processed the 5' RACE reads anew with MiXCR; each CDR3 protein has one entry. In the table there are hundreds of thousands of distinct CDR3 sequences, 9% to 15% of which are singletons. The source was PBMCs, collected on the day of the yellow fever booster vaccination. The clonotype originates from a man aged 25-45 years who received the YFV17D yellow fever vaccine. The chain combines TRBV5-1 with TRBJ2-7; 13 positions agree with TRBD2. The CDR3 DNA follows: TGCGCCAGCAGCCTCAGGACTAGCGGGAGTATAGGCGAGCAGTACTTC. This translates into CASSLRTSGSIGEQYF.